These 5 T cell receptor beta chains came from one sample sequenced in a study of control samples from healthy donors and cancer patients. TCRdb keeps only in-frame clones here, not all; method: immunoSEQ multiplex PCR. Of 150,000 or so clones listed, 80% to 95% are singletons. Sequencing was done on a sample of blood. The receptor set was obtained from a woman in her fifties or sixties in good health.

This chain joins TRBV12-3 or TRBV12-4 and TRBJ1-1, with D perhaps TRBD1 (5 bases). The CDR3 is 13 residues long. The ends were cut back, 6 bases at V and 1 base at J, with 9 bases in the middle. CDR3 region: CASRPRENTEAFF. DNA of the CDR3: TGTGCCAGCAGGCCCAGGGAGAACACTGAAGCTTTCTTT.

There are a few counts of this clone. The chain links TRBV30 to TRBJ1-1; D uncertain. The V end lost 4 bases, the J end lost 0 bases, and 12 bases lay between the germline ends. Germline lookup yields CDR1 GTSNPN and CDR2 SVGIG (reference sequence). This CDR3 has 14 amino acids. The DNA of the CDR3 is TGTGCCTGGAACGGAGGGCAGGTGAACACTGAAGCTTTCTTT. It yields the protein CAWNGGQVNTEAFF.

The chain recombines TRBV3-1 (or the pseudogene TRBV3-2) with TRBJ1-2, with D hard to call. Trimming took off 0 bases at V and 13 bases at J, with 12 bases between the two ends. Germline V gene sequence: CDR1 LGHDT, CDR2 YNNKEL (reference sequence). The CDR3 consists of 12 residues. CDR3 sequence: CASSQDSYTRTF. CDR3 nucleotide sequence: TGTGCCAGCAGCCAAGATTCGTATACTCGCACCTTC.

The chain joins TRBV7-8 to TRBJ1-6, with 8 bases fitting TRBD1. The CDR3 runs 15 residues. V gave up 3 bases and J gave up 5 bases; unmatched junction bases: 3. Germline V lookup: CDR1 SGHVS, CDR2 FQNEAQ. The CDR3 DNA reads TGTGCCAGCAGCTTCTCGGGACAGGATAATTCACCCCTCCACTTT. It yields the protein CASSFSGQDNSPLHF.

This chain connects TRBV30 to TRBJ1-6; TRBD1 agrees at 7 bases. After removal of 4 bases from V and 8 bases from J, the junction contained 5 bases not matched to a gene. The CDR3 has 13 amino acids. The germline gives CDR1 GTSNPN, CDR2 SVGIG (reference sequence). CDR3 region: CAWTRQGDSPLHF. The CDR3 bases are TGTGCCTGGACTAGACAGGGAGATTCACCCCTCCACTTT.